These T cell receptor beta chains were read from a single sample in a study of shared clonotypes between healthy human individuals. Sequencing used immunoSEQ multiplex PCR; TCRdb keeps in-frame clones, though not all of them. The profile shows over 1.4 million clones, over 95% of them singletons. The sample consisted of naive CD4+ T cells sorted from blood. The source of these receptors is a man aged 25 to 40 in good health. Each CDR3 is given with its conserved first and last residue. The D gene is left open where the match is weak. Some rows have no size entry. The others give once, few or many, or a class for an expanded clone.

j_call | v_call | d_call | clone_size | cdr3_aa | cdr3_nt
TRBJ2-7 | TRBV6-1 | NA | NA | CASSRLAYEQYF | TGTGCCAGCAGTCGTCTAGCCTACGAGCAGTACTTC
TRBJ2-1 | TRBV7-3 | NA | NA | CASSLMGAEQFF | TGTGCCAGCAGCTTGATGGGAGCTGAGCAGTTCTTC
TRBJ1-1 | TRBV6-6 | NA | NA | CASCAMGVHHPGAFF | TGTGCCAGCTGTGCCATGGGAGTCCACCATCCCGGAGCTTTCTTT
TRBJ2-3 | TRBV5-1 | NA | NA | CASSFQGGIDTQYF | TGCGCCAGCAGCTTCCAGGGAGGAATAGATACGCAGTATTTT
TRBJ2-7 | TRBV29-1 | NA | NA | CSVRAGSTGGNEQYF | TGCAGCGTTCGGGCAGGTTCCACTGGGGGTAACGAGCAGTACTTC
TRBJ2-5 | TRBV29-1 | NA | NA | CSASAVSTGETQYF | TGCAGCGCCTCCGCGGTCTCAACGGGGGAGACCCAGTACTTC
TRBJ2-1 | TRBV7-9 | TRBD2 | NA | CASSLRSLAMDEQFF | TGTGCCAGCAGCTTAAGGTCACTAGCGATGGATGAGCAGTTCTTC
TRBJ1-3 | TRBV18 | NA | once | CASSRGLQGNTIYF | TGTGCCAGCTCAAGAGGGCTGCAAGGAAACACCATATATTTT
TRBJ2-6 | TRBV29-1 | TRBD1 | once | CSVSGTGLSGANVLTF | TGCAGCGTATCCGGGACAGGACTTTCTGGGGCCAACGTCCTGACTTTC
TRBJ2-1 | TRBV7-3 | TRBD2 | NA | CASSLIVGAGNEQFF | TGTGCCAGCAGCTTAATCGTCGGAGCGGGGAATGAGCAGTTCTTC
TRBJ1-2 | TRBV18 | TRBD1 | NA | CASSPGTGTLDYGYTF | TGTGCCAGCTCACCCGGGACAGGGACCCTAGACTATGGCTACACCTTC
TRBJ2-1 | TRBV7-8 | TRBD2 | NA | CASSLGRREGLYNEQFF | TGTGCCAGCAGCTTAGGGCGGCGGGAGGGCTTATACAATGAGCAGTTCTTC
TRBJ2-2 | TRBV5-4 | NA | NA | CASSLAGSGAGELFF | TGTGCCAGCAGCTTGGCAGGGTCGGGCGCCGGGGAGCTGTTTTTT
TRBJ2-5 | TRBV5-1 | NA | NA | CASSLMTEETQYF | TGCGCCAGCAGCTTGATGACAGAAGAGACCCAGTACTTC
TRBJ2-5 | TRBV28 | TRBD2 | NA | CASSLSGEKTQYF | TGTGCCAGCAGTCTTAGCGGGGAGAAGACCCAGTACTTC
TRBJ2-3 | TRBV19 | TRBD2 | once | CASSGLAGGRGTDTQYF | TGTGCCAGTAGTGGGCTAGCGGGGGGCCGGGGCACAGATACGCAGTATTTT
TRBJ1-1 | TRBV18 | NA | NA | CASSPLDSMNTEAFF | TGTGCCAGCTCACCCCTCGACAGCATGAACACTGAAGCTTTCTTT
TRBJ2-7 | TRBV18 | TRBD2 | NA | CASSPTSGADYEQYF | TGTGCCAGCTCACCGACTAGCGGGGCTGACTACGAGCAGTACTTC
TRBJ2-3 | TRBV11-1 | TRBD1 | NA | CASSRQGGGLADTQYF | TGTGCCAGCAGCCGACAGGGGGGAGGTCTAGCAGATACGCAGTATTTT
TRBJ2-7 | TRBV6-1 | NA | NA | CASSEAMNYEQYF | TGTGCCAGCAGTGAAGCCATGAACTACGAGCAGTACTTC
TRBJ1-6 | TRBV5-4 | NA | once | CASRPDSATAPLHF | TGTGCCAGCAGACCTGACAGTGCAACGGCCCCCCTCCACTTT
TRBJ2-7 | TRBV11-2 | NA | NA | CASTPLTAGASYEQYF | TGTGCCAGCACCCCCCTTACAGCGGGTGCTTCCTACGAGCAGTACTTC
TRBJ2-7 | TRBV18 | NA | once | CASSPQTGPYEQYF | TGTGCCAGCTCACCTCAGACAGGCCCCTACGAGCAGTACTTC
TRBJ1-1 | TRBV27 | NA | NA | CASTNNPATEAFF | TGTGCCAGCACCAATAACCCCGCCACTGAAGCTTTCTTT
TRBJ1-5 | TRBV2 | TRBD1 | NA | CASSPRGTGVQPQHF | TGTGCCAGCAGTCCGAGGGGGACAGGGGTTCAGCCCCAGCATTTT
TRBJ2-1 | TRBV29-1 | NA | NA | CSTRVGSNDEQFF | TGCAGCACCCGCGTGGGCTCGAACGATGAGCAGTTCTTC
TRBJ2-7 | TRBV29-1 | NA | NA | CSAGAGVNLQQYF | TGCAGCGCCGGCGCAGGGGTTAATCTACAGCAGTACTTC
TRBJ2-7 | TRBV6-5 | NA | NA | CASSYSKYSYEQYF | TGTGCCAGCAGTTACTCGAAGTATAGCTACGAGCAGTACTTC
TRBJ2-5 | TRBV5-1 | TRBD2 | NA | CASSPGLALQETQYF | TGCGCCAGCAGCCCCGGACTAGCGCTACAAGAGACCCAGTACTTC
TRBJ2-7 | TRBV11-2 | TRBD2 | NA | CASSLTSGRFSEQYF | TGTGCCAGCAGCTTAACTAGCGGGAGATTTAGTGAGCAGTACTTC
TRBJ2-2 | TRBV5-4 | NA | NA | CASSSGKEAQRELFF | TGTGCCAGCAGCTCCGGCAAGGAGGCTCAGCGGGAGCTGTTTTTT
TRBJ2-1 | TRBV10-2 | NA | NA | CASTARWSSYNEQFF | TGCGCCAGCACCGCCCGGTGGAGCTCCTACAATGAGCAGTTCTTC
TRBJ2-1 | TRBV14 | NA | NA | CASSQVQADYNEQFF | TGTGCCAGCAGCCAAGTCCAAGCGGACTACAATGAGCAGTTCTTC
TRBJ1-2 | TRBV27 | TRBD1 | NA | CASQQPSSGTGLLRGYTF | TGTGCCAGTCAGCAGCCTAGTTCCGGGACAGGGTTACTGCGAGGCTACACCTTC
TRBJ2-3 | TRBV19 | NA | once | CASSIAPLAGSTDTQYF | TGTGCCAGTAGTATAGCCCCACTAGCAGGTTCCACAGATACGCAGTATTTT
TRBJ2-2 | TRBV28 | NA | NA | CASSLISTGELFF | TGTGCCAGCAGTTTGATAAGCACCGGGGAGCTGTTTTTT
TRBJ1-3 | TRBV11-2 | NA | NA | CASSARSGGVLSGNTIYF | TGTGCCAGCAGCGCGCGGAGCGGAGGGGTCCTCTCTGGAAACACCATATATTTT
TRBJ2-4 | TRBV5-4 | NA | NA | CASSLQSADAQYF | TGTGCCAGCAGCTTGCAGTCAGCGGACGCACAGTACTTC
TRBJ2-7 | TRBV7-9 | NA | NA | CASSHGGRDEQYF | TGTGCCAGCAGCCATGGGGGGCGCGACGAGCAGTACTTC
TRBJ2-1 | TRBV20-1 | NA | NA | CSASMRDEQFF | TGCAGTGCTAGTATGCGGGATGAGCAGTTCTTC
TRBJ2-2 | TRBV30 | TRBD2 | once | CAWSVGGVGTGELFF | TGTGCCTGGAGTGTCGGGGGGGTAGGCACCGGGGAGCTGTTTTTT
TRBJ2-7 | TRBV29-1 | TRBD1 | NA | CSVEDRTGGSEQYF | TGCAGCGTTGAAGATAGGACAGGGGGCTCCGAGCAGTACTTC
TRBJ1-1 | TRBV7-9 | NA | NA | CASSIGRNTEAFF | TGTGCCAGCAGCATCGGTAGGAACACTGAAGCTTTCTTT
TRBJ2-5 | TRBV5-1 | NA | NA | CASSLGGQGQETQYF | TGCGCCAGCAGCTTGGGTGGGCAGGGCCAAGAGACCCAGTACTTC
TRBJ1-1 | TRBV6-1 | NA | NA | CASSAGRWTEAFF | TGTGCCAGCAGCGCAGGGAGGTGGACTGAAGCTTTCTTT
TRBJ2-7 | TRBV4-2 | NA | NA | CASSRGGQGDYEQYF | TGTGCCAGCAGCCGAGGGGGGCAGGGGGACTACGAGCAGTACTTC
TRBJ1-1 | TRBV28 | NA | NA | CASSLPNTEAFF | TGTGCCAGCAGTTTACCTAACACTGAAGCTTTCTTT
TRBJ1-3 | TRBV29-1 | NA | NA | CSVEGLDSGNTIYF | TGCAGCGTTGAAGGATTGGACTCTGGAAACACCATATATTTT
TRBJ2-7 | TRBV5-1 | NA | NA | CASSPPGRGTEQYF | TGCGCCAGCAGCCCTCCGGGCCGAGGAACAGAGCAGTACTTC
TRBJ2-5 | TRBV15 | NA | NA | CATSRGLETQYF | TGTGCCACCAGCAGGGGACTAGAGACCCAGTACTTC
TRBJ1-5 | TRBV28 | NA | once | CASSNHGLQGDQPQHF | TGTGCCAGCAGTAACCACGGCCTACAGGGAGATCAGCCCCAGCATTTT
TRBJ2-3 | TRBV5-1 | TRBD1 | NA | CASSLWGQAVPDTQYF | TGCGCCAGCAGCTTGTGGGGACAGGCCGTTCCAGATACGCAGTATTTT
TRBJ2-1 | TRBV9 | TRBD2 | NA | CASSVVGGDHNEQFF | TGTGCCAGCAGCGTAGTCGGGGGGGATCACAATGAGCAGTTCTTC